The 3 T cell receptor beta chains below were found in one sample sequenced in a study of T cell responses to AZD1222 COVID-19 vaccine. Method: immunoSEQ multiplex PCR; TCRdb's copy keeps in-frame clones and lacks some. The table shows approximately 80,000 clones, with just under 90% occurring only once. Material: peripheral blood, obtained on day 0 of AZD1222 vaccination. These TCRs come from an adult in good health.

The gene calls are TRBV6-5 and TRBJ2-3; 8 bases are a match to TRBD2. The CDR3 covers 15 residues. Germline V lookup: CDR1 MNHEY, CDR2 SVGAGI. V lost 8 bases to trimming and J lost 1 base; unmatched junction nucleotides: 8. Here the CDR3 DNA reads TGTGCCAGCGAACCGGGGGGGCGACGCACAGATACGCAGTATTTT. It is translated as CASEPGGRRTDTQYF.

CDR3 bases: TGCGCCAGCAGTCGTTACCCGGGACAGGGGTCCTACGAGCAGTACTTC. It encodes CASSRYPGQGSYEQYF. The V call is TRBV23-1, the J call TRBJ2-7; 10 bases line up with TRBD1. TRBV23-1 belongs to the ORF category, with a function that is uncertain. This CDR3 has 16 residues. The trim removed 4 bases at V and 1 base at J, leaving 7 bases unmatched.

This chain's CDR3 is CASTKRGDYISEQFF. The CDR3 coding sequence is TGTGCCAGCACCAAAAGAGGGGATTACATTAGTGAGCAGTTCTTC. The genes are TRBV5-6 and TRBJ2-1; the D call may be TRBD1 or TRBD2 (5 bases each). This CDR3 is built from 15 residues. Germline CDR1 reads SGHDT; CDR2 reads YYEEEE. Trimming removed 6 bases at V and 9 bases at J, with 22 bases between. The entire variable domain, with the rest obtained from reference TRBV5-6 and TRBJ2-1, is as follows: DAGVTQSPTHLIKTRGQQVTLRCSPKSGHDTVSWYQQALGQGPQFIFQYYEEEERQRGNFPDRFSGHQFPNYSSELNVNALLLGDSALYLCASTKRGDYISEQFFGPGTRLTVL.